These T cell receptor beta chains were read from a single sample in a study of blood T cell repertoires in COVID-19. The repertoire was sequenced with immunoSEQ multiplex PCR; TCRdb's copy has only in-frame clones and lacks some. The sample lists around 35,000 clones, nearly 90% seen once, with 12% in the top ten. Material for sequencing was peripheral blood. These receptors were obtained from a man aged 55 to 70 with active COVID-19. The CDR3 runs from the conserved cysteine through the conserved F or W. The D gene is left open where the match is weak. The size entry is marked missing in some rows and otherwise reads once, few, many or a size class.

TRBJ2-3,TRBV25-1,.,.,CASSEWGGGYTDTQYF,TGTGCCAGCAGTGAATGGGGAGGCGGTTACACAGATACGCAGTATTTT
TRBJ2-5,TRBV12-3/TRBV12-4,.,.,CASSPGGFETQYF,TGTGCCAGCAGTCCGGGGGGCTTCGAGACCCAGTACTTC
TRBJ2-1,TRBV4-1,TRBD2,.,CASSQGDGRAHEQFF,TGCGCCAGCAGCCAAGGGGACGGGAGGGCCCATGAGCAGTTCTTC
TRBJ1-3,TRBV5-1,.,.,CASSKGVSGNTIYF,TGCGCCAGCAGTAAGGGGGTCTCTGGAAACACCATATATTTT
TRBJ2-3,TRBV7-9,.,.,CASSLVSGLSTDTQYF,TGTGCCAGCAGCTTAGTTAGCGGCCTCTCCACAGATACGCAGTATTTT
TRBJ1-2,TRBV19,.,.,CASSSDWDGYTF,TGTGCCAGTAGCTCGGACTGGGATGGCTACACCTTC
TRBJ2-1,TRBV28,.,.,CASSFPETPLGLPVYNEQFF,TGTGCCAGCAGTTTCCCAGAAACCCCGTTGGGCCTACCTGTTTACAATGAGCAGTTCTTC
TRBJ2-7,TRBV12-2,.,.,CASHPAKFWEQYF,TGTGCAAGTCATCCCGCTAAGTTTTGGGAGCAGTACTTC
TRBJ2-5,TRBV3-1/TRBV3-2,TRBD2,.,CASSQQSGRAWETQYF,TGTGCCAGCAGCCAGCAGAGCGGGAGGGCATGGGAGACCCAGTACTTC
TRBJ2-3,TRBV19,.,few,CASSIGRDIRTDTQYF,TGTGCCAGTAGTATAGGAAGAGACATTCGGACAGATACGCAGTATTTT
TRBJ2-1,TRBV4-1,.,.,CASSQELGPRVNEQFF,TGCGCCAGCAGCCAAGAATTGGGCCCCAGGGTCAATGAGCAGTTCTTC
TRBJ2-7,TRBV2,TRBD1,.,CASRDRASSEQYF,TGTGCCAGCAGGGACAGGGCTTCGAGCGAGCAGTACTTC
TRBJ1-5,TRBV19,.,.,CAKISVRALSNQPQHF,TGTGCCAAAATAAGCGTGAGGGCACTCTCCAATCAGCCCCAGCATTTT
TRBJ2-3,TRBV24-1,.,.,CATSDSGTDTQYF,TGTGCCACCAGTGATTCGGGGACAGATACGCAGTATTTT
TRBJ2-7,TRBV6-5,TRBD1,.,CASSRDSAYEQYF,TGTGCCAGCAGCAGGGACAGCGCCTACGAGCAGTACTTC
TRBJ2-2,TRBV5-6,.,few,CASSLAGGYTGELFF,TGTGCCAGCAGCTTAGCAGGGGGGTATACCGGGGAGCTGTTTTTT
TRBJ1-2,TRBV28,.,.,CASSFPGEFNYGYTF,TGTGCCAGCAGTTTTCCAGGGGAATTCAACTATGGCTACACCTTC
TRBJ2-2,TRBV15,TRBD2,.,CATRKPGLAGGKYTGELFF,TGTGCCACCAGGAAACCGGGACTAGCGGGTGGAAAGTACACCGGGGAGCTGTTTTTT
TRBJ2-4,TRBV11-2,.,once,CASSFLGVNKNIQYF,TGTGCCAGCAGCTTTCTAGGAGTAAACAAAAACATTCAGTACTTC
TRBJ2-2,TRBV6-5,TRBD2,once,CASSGLAAGELFF,TGTGCCAGCAGCGGACTAGCGGCCGGGGAGCTGTTTTTT
TRBJ2-7,TRBV19,.,.,CASSIGGVLPSYEQYF,TGTGCCAGTAGTATTGGCGGAGTCTTACCCTCCTACGAGCAGTACTTC
TRBJ2-7,TRBV6-2/TRBV6-3,.,few,CASSYDGPGHPYEQYF,TGTGCCAGCAGTTACGACGGCCCAGGGCACCCCTACGAGCAGTACTTC
TRBJ2-5,TRBV9,.,.,CASSVGEQETQYF,TGTGCCAGCAGCGTGGGAGAGCAAGAGACCCAGTACTTC
TRBJ1-2,TRBV28,.,.,CASGALYGYTF,TGTGCCAGCGGAGCTTTATATGGCTACACCTTC
TRBJ1-2,TRBV7-8,.,few,CASARVEYGYTF,TGTGCCAGCGCCAGGGTCGAATATGGCTACACCTTC
TRBJ2-2,TRBV7-2,.,.,CASERSTGELFF,TGTGCCAGCGAGAGAAGCACCGGGGAGCTGTTTTTT
TRBJ2-6,TRBV6-4,.,.,CASSEQGFGANVLTF,TGTGCCAGCAGCGAACAGGGTTTTGGGGCCAACGTCCTGACTTTC
TRBJ1-5,TRBV6-5,.,once,CASSSPRGGQPQHF,TGTGCCAGCAGTTCCCCTCGGGGGGGTCAGCCCCAGCATTTT
TRBJ1-3,TRBV11-3,.,.,CASSQGGADSGNTIYF,TGTGCCAGCAGCCAAGGAGGGGCTGACTCGGGAAACACCATATATTTT
TRBJ1-5,TRBV6-9,TRBD1,.,CASRWTGDDNQPQHF,TGTGCCAGCAGATGGACAGGGGATGACAATCAGCCCCAGCATTTT
TRBJ2-1,TRBV6-4,.,.,CASGLGAPHYNEQFF,TGTGCCAGCGGACTGGGGGCCCCCCATTACAATGAGCAGTTCTTC
TRBJ1-1,TRBV25-1,TRBD1,.,CASSADRGLNTEAFF,TGTGCCAGCAGTGCAGACAGGGGTTTGAACACTGAAGCTTTCTTT
TRBJ1-1,TRBV18,.,.,CASSPVTVINTEAFF,TGTGCCAGCTCACCCGTGACAGTCATTAACACTGAAGCTTTCTTT
TRBJ1-1,TRBV6-6,TRBD1,.,CASSPGQGDTEAFF,TGTGCCAGCAGTCCGGGACAGGGAGACACTGAAGCTTTCTTT
TRBJ1-1,TRBV19,TRBD1,.,CASNRGQEYTEAFF,TGTGCCAGTAACCGCGGACAGGAGTACACTGAAGCTTTCTTT
TRBJ2-1,TRBV9,.,.,CASSVAPAQSSYNEQFF,TGTGCCAGCAGCGTAGCCCCAGCACAGAGCTCCTACAATGAGCAGTTCTTC
TRBJ1-3,TRBV28,.,.,CASRPSSGDPSGNTIYF,TGTGCCAGCAGACCCTCTTCAGGGGACCCCTCTGGAAACACCATATATTTT
TRBJ1-1,TRBV28,.,.,CASSPTLGEANTEAFF,TGTGCCAGCAGTCCGACTCTAGGGGAAGCGAACACTGAAGCTTTCTTT
TRBJ1-1,TRBV28,.,few,CASRGSWNTEAFF,TGTGCCAGCCGGGGGTCTTGGAACACTGAAGCTTTCTTT
TRBJ2-7,TRBV19,TRBD1,.,CASSLGQGPYEQYF,TGTGCCAGTAGTTTGGGACAGGGCCCCTACGAGCAGTACTTC
TRBJ2-7,TRBV19,.,few,CASSTTDNSYEQYF,TGTGCCAGTAGTACAACGGACAACTCCTACGAGCAGTACTTC
TRBJ2-1,TRBV3-1/TRBV3-2,TRBD2,.,CASSQDSSGGEQFF,TGTGCCAGCAGCCAAGATTCTTCGGGGGGGGAGCAGTTCTTC
TRBJ1-6,TRBV6-5,TRBD1,.,CASADRGVSPLHF,TGTGCCAGCGCGGACAGGGGAGTTTCACCCCTCCACTTT
TRBJ2-3,TRBV5-4,.,once,CASSIPTGIGTDTQYF,TGTGCCAGCAGCATACCGACAGGAATCGGCACAGATACGCAGTATTTT
TRBJ2-5,TRBV5-4,.,.,CASSLQASETQYF,TGTGCCAGCAGCTTACAGGCAAGTGAGACCCAGTACTTC
TRBJ2-2,TRBV7-2,.,.,CASSSQGNTGELFF,TGTGCCAGCAGCTCACAGGGTAACACCGGGGAGCTGTTTTTT
TRBJ2-7,TRBV2,.,.,CASKSAPSSYEQYF,TGTGCCAGCAAAAGCGCTCCGAGCTCCTACGAGCAGTACTTC
TRBJ2-3,TRBV6-5,TRBD2,.,CASSGLAATSDTQYF,TGTGCCAGCAGCGGACTAGCGGCCACTTCAGATACGCAGTATTTT
TRBJ2-5,TRBV28,.,.,CASSLGTRVRETQYF,TGTGCCAGCAGTTTAGGTACCAGGGTAAGAGAGACCCAGTACTTC
TRBJ2-3,TRBV5-1,TRBD2,.,CASSLGPGGATDTQYF,TGCGCCAGCAGCTTGGGCCCGGGAGGGGCCACAGATACGCAGTATTTT
TRBJ2-2,TRBV19,TRBD2,.,CASSIRGEDGELFF,TGTGCCAGTAGTATTCGGGGGGAGGACGGGGAGCTGTTTTTT
TRBJ2-1,TRBV20-1,.,few,CSASEPSAYNEQFF,TGCAGTGCTAGTGAGCCTAGCGCCTACAATGAGCAGTTCTTC
TRBJ1-3,TRBV18,TRBD1,.,CASSRGQGFDGNTIYF,TGTGCCAGCTCACGGGGACAGGGGTTCGACGGAAACACCATATATTTT
TRBJ1-1,TRBV30,.,.,CAWSQMTVNTEAFF,TGTGCCTGGAGTCAGATGACAGTGAACACTGAAGCTTTCTTT
TRBJ2-2,TRBV7-9,TRBD2,.,CASSSGLAGELFF,TGTGCCAGCAGCTCGGGACTAGCCGGGGAGCTGTTTTTT
TRBJ2-1,TRBV7-2,.,.,CASSLASAHYNEQFF,TGTGCCAGCAGCTTAGCTAGCGCTCACTACAATGAGCAGTTCTTC
TRBJ2-7,TRBV6-5,TRBD1,.,CAADREQYEQYF,TGTGCCGCTGACAGGGAGCAGTACGAGCAGTACTTC
TRBJ2-5,TRBV12-3/TRBV12-4,.,once,CASSRTEETQYF,TGTGCCAGCAGTCGGACAGAAGAGACCCAGTACTTC
TRBJ1-6,TRBV18,TRBD1,.,CASSTTGQGNSPLHF,TGTGCCAGCTCAACTACGGGACAGGGTAATTCACCCCTCCACTTT
TRBJ2-1,TRBV27,.,.,CASKKGWGQGPYNEQFF,TGTGCCAGCAAGAAAGGATGGGGGCAGGGCCCCTACAATGAGCAGTTCTTC